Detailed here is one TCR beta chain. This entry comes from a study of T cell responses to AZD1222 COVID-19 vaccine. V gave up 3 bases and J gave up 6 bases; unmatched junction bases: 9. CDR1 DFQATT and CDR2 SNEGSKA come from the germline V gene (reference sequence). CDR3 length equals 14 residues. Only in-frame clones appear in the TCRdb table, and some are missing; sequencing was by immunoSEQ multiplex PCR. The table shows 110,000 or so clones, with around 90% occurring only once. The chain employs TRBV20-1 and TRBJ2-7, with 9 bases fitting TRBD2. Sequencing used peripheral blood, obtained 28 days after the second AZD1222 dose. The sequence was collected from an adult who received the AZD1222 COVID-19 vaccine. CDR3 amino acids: CSASLGLATSEQYF. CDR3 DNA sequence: TGCAGTGCTAGTCTGGGACTAGCAACGAGCGAGCAGTACTTC.